This T cell receptor (beta chain) was captured by sequencing in a study of PD-1 blockade in classical Hodgkin lymphoma. Study conclusions and caveats: Newly diagnosed and completely responding patients shared comparable baseline diversity. Relative to healthy donors, newly diagnosed patients reportedly had lower baseline TCR diversity, which was reported as lower still in relapsed/refractory patients. Exclusion removed patients who began nivolumab under 1 year after ASCT.

Time point meaning: cycle 4 day 1 (C4D1), after 5 to 7 weeks of nivolumab. Each of the patients experienced relapse following autologous stem cell transplantation, and their brentuximab vedotin exposure differed. Progressive disease, partial response or complete response was each patient's best response. Trimming pared 2 bases from V and 8 bases from J, leaving 24 bases between. Germline V lookup: CDR1 LGHNA, CDR2 YNFKEQ. The CDR3 extends over 18 amino acids. Worth noting for this clone: No antigen is known for it.

Sequencing used immunoSEQ multiplex PCR; TCRdb keeps in-frame clones, though not all of them. The profile shows some 96,000 clones, more than 85% of them singletons. The source of this sequence is a human donor with classical Hodgkin lymphoma. The V gene is TRBV4-2, the J gene TRBJ1-4; unclear D gene. The sample consisted of peripheral blood mononuclear cells (PBMCs), taken before the fourth cycle of nivolumab. Here the CDR3 reads CASSQLGNRARAGEKLFF. In DNA form, the CDR3 reads TGTGCCAGCAGCCAATTGGGGAATAGGGCTCGAGCGGGAGAAAAACTGTTTTTT.